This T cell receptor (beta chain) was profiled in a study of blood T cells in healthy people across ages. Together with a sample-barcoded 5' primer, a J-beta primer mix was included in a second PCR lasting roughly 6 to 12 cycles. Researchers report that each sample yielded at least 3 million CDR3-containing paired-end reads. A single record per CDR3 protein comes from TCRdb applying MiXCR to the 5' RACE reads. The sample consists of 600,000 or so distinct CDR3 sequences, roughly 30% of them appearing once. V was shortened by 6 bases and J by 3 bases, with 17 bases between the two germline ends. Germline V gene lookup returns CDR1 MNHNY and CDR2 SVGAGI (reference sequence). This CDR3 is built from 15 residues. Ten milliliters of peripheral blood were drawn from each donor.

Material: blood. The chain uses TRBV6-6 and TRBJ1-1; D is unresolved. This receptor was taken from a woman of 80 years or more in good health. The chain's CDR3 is CASRPRFQGDTEAFF. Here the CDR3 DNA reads TGTGCCAGCAGGCCCCGTTTTCAAGGTGACACTGAAGCTTTCTTT.